The T cell receptor beta chain described here comes from a study of blood T cell repertoires in COVID-19. For the study at large: Samples of COVID-19 (acute and convalescent) were obtained from the United States, Italy and Spain.

This clone appeared a single time. Assay used: immunoSEQ multiplex PCR; TCRdb lists only in-frame clones, some missing. The profile covers about 65,000 clones, with roughly four fifths appearing a single time and 15% taken by the ten largest. V lost 0 bases to trimming and J lost 1 base, with 10 bases between them. CDR1 is SGHRS and CDR2 is YFSETQ in the germline V gene. The CDR3 has 15 amino acids. This TCR was sampled from an elderly man with acute or convalescent COVID-19. The gene calls are TRBV5-1 and TRBJ2-5; D call uncertain. Sequencing input: peripheral blood. Written as DNA, the CDR3 is TGCGCCAGCAGCTTGGCCGACCAGGTCCAAGAGACCCAGTACTTC. Translation: CASSLADQVQETQYF.